Listed below are T cell receptor beta chains from one sample, sequenced in a study of T cells expressing NK-cell markers. From its re-call of the 5' RACE reads, TCRdb lists each CDR3 protein once, without DNA. This repertoire includes 400,000 or so distinct CDR3 sequences. The sequenced material came from blood T cells: a sorted CD56 or NKG2C T cell subset, CD4+ or CD8+ T cells, or bulk PBMC T cells (not recorded which). These receptors were obtained from a woman in her fifties or sixties in good health. The CDR3 runs from the conserved cysteine through the conserved F or W. Each record gives: J gene, V gene, CDR3 protein.

TRBJ2-5,TRBV10-3,CAISPGLAGEETQYF
TRBJ2-5,TRBV12-3/TRBV12-4,CASSLAQVQETQYF
TRBJ2-3,TRBV12-3/TRBV12-4,CASSGTGLHTDTQYF
TRBJ2-4,TRBV24-1,CATSDSGTGDYIQYF
TRBJ2-2,TRBV2,CASTNLGGTNTGELFF
TRBJ2-1,TRBV2,CASSDSYNEQFF
TRBJ2-1,TRBV10-3,CAISSQLHEQFF
TRBJ1-5,TRBV7-8,CASSLTRVGNQPQHF
TRBJ2-7,TRBV4-2,CASSVQEGAAYEQYF
TRBJ1-3,TRBV12-3/TRBV12-4,CASSSIIVASSGNTIYF
TRBJ2-3,TRBV5-1,CASSQRPVALEVTDTQYF
TRBJ2-1,TRBV12-5,CASASTGVNEQFF